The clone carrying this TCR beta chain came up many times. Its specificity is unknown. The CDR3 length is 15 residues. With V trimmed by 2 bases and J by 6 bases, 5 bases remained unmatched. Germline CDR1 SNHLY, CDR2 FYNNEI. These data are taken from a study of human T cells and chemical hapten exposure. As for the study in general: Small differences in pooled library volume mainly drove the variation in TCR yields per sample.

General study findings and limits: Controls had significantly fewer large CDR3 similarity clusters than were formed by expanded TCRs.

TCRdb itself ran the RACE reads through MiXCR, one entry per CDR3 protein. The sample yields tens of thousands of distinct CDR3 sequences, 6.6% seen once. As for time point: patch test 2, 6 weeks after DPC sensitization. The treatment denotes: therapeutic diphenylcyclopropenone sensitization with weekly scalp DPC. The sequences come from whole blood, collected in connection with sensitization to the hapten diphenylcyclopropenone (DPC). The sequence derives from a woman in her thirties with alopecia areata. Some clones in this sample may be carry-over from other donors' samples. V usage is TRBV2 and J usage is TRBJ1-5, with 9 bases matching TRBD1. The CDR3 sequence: CASSESTGGVQPQHF. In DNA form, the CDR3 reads TGTGCCAGCAGTGAATCGACAGGGGGGGTTCAGCCCCAGCATTTT.